The 26 T cell receptor beta chains listed next were all sequenced from one sample in a study of shared clonotypes between healthy human individuals. This table comes from immunoSEQ multiplex PCR, and its TCRdb copy is limited to in-frame clones, with some not included. The sample gives 700,000 or so clones, around 72% of which show up once; 1.8% is in the top ten. The sample was memory CD4+ T cells sorted from blood. Subset specified: CD45RA-negative fraction. The receptor source for this set is a woman aged 25 to 39 in good health.

CDR3 residues: CASRGTSGNTDTQYF. The CDR3 DNA sequence: TGTGCCAGCAGAGGGACTAGCGGCAACACAGATACGCAGTATTTT. The chain links TRBV28 to TRBJ2-3, with 11 positions matching TRBD2. Trimming at V came to 6 bases and at J to 2 bases, leaving 4 bases not matched to a gene. Germline assignment: CDR1 MDHEN and CDR2 SYDVKM. The length of the CDR3 is 15 residues.

A few counts support this clone. A much larger clone lies one base from this, so it may be a read error. The genes are TRBV5-1 and TRBJ1-2, with 8 bases matching TRBD1. From germline, CDR1 is SGHRS and CDR2 YFSETQ. V lost 0 bases, J lost 4 bases, and 2 bases stayed unmatched. This CDR3 has 14 amino acids. The CDR3 bases are TGCGCCAGCAGCTTGGAGGGACAGGTCTATGGCTACACCTTC. It translates to CASSLEGQVYGYTF.

As for this clone: This same CDR3 is encoded by further DNA sequences in the sample. The chain employs TRBV20-1 and TRBJ2-7, with unresolved D. V lost 3 bases and J 3 bases, leaving 6 bases between the germline ends. This CDR3 has 11 residues. The germline CDR1 and CDR2 sequences are DFQATT and SNEGSKA (reference sequence). The DNA of the CDR3 is TGCAGTGCTAGGTTTAGCTACGAGCAGTACTTC. Protein sequence: CSARFSYEQYF.

This chain uses TRBV6-1 with TRBJ2-2; the D is unclear. V lost 2 bases, J lost 9 bases, and 10 bases lay in between. The CDR3 totals 13 residues. The germline V gene has CDR1 MNHNS and CDR2 SASEGT. The CDR3 nucleotides read TGTGCCAGCAGTGAACCCTCCCTCCGGGAGCTGTTTTTT. The encoded protein is CASSEPSLRELFF.

The chain has TRBV5-1 and TRBJ2-5; D call uncertain. CDR1 and CDR2 (germline): SGHRS, YFSETQ. The CDR3 is 14 amino acids. The germline V and J ends were trimmed by 2 bases and 2 bases, with 10 bases remaining between them. This CDR3 reads CASSFTSAQETQYF. The CDR3 DNA sequence: TGCGCCAGCAGCTTCACGAGCGCGCAAGAGACCCAGTACTTC.

This chain connects TRBV5-4 to TRBJ2-2; 7 bases agree with TRBD2. Germline values: CDR1 SGHNT, CDR2 YYREEE (reference sequence). The V and J ends lost 0 bases and 6 bases, in that order; junction bases with no gene match: 8. The CDR3 consists of 16 residues. CDR3 DNA: TGTGCCAGCAGCTTGGTTGAGGGAGGGCCCCCCGGGGAGCTGTTTTTT. Its protein product is CASSLVEGGPPGELFF.

V usage is TRBV28 and J usage is TRBJ2-4, with D uncertain. The CDR3 spans 15 residues. Germline loops: CDR1 MDHEN, CDR2 SYDVKM. V was trimmed by 1 base and J by 1 base, leaving 8 bases between them. The CDR3 loop reads CASSLSDWAKNIQYF. DNA of the CDR3: TGTGCCAGCAGTTTATCAGACTGGGCCAAAAACATTCAGTACTTC.

The rearrangement joins TRBV7-9 to TRBJ2-7; D gene unclear. Germline V CDR1 and CDR2: SEHNR, FQNEAQ (reference sequence). The ends were cut back, 3 bases at V and 4 bases at J, with 7 bases in the middle. There are 12 residues in the CDR3. CDR3 residues: CASSFEVYEQYF. CDR3 sequence (DNA): TGTGCCAGCAGCTTTGAAGTTTACGAGCAGTACTTC.

The chain employs TRBV19 and TRBJ1-3, with D possibly being TRBD1 (5 bases). The V gene's germline CDR1 is LNHDA and CDR2 SQIVND (reference sequence). V was shortened by 8 bases and J by 2 bases, with 13 bases between the two germline ends. The CDR3 extends over 14 amino acids. Here the CDR3 reads CASSETVTGNTIYF. In nucleotides, the CDR3 is TGTGCCAGTTCTGAGACAGTGACTGGAAACACCATATATTTT.

The chain joins TRBV5-1 to TRBJ1-1; 7 bases fit TRBD1. Per the germline V gene, CDR1 is SGHRS and CDR2 is YFSETQ. V shed 2 bases, J shed 4 bases, and the junction held 5 bases outside the gene matches. The CDR3 consists of 14 residues. The CDR3 coding sequence is TGCGCCAGCAGCTTTACAGGGGCCTTCACTGAAGCTTTCTTT. It is translated as CASSFTGAFTEAFF. The full variable domain, with the rest looked up from reference TRBV5-1 and TRBJ1-1, is KAGVTQTPRYLIKTRGQQVTLSCSPISGHRSVSWYQQTPGQGLQFLFEYFSETQRNKGNFPGRFSGRQFSNSRSEMNVSTLELGDSALYLCASSFTGAFTEAFFGQGTRLTVV.

Concerning this clone itself: In the same sample, other DNA sequences code for this CDR3. The V call is TRBV5-1, the J call TRBJ2-7, with D tentatively TRBD1 (5 bases). Germline-derived CDR1 and CDR2 are SGHRS and YFSETQ. The CDR3 extends over 13 amino acids. Trimming shortened V by 0 bases and J by 2 bases, and 6 bases separated the two germline ends. DNA of the CDR3: TGCGCCAGCAGCTTGGAAGGGGCCTACGAGCAGTACTTC. Translating it yields CASSLEGAYEQYF.

This clone turned up a few times. The V call is TRBV5-5, the J call TRBJ2-7; D ambiguous. CDR1 is SGHKS, CDR2 YYEKEE, per germline (reference sequence). There are 12 residues in the CDR3. Trimming removed 0 bases at V and 6 bases at J, with 7 bases between. CDR3 residues: CASSLAEREQYF. Here the CDR3 DNA reads TGTGCCAGCAGCTTGGCCGAGCGCGAGCAGTACTTC. The whole variable domain, filled in from reference TRBV5-5 and TRBJ2-7, reads DAGVTQSPTHLIKTRGQQVTLRCSPISGHKSVSWYQQVLGQGPQFIFQYYEKEERGRGNFPDRFSARQFPNYSSELNVNALLLGDSALYLCASSLAEREQYFGPGTRLTVT.

V gene TRBV29-1 combines with J gene TRBJ2-5; 15 bases align to TRBD2. V dropped 6 bases and J dropped 7; count of bases not matched to a gene: 6. The V gene's germline CDR1 is SQVTM and CDR2 ANQGSEA. CDR3 length equals 14 residues. CDR3: CSVGLAGGEATQYF. The CDR3 nucleotides read TGCAGCGTCGGACTAGCGGGAGGGGAAGCGACCCAGTACTTC.

With regard to this clone: A much more abundant neighbour one base away suggests this may be a read error. The same CDR3 also results from other DNA sequences found in this sample. CDR3: CASSSQRDSYEQYF. The CDR3 coding sequence is TGTGCCAGCAGCTCCCAGCGGGACTCCTACGAGCAGTACTTC. V and J are TRBV11-1 and TRBJ2-7, with 7 positions matching TRBD2. Germline CDR1 reads SGHAT; CDR2 reads FQDESV (reference sequence). V was clipped by 4 bases and J by 0 bases; unmatched bases: 3. This CDR3 contains 14 residues.

CDR3 protein: CASSLTLIGGTLGEQYF. The CDR3 DNA is TGTGCCAGCAGCTTAACGTTAATCGGCGGGACCCTAGGCGAGCAGTACTTC. This chain connects TRBV7-3 to TRBJ2-7; perhaps TRBD2 as D (6 bases). The CDR3 runs 17 residues. Trimming took 0 bases from V and 6 from J, leaving 21 bases between them. Germline CDR1 reads SGHTA; CDR2 reads FQGTGA.

This chain uses TRBV28 with TRBJ2-5, with 7 nucleotides matching TRBD1. Germline V gene sequence: CDR1 MDHEN, CDR2 SYDVKM. This CDR3 region has 13 residues. V shed 5 bases, J shed 7 bases, and the junction held 7 bases outside the gene matches. The CDR3 DNA sequence: TGTGCCAGCAGTCCGTACAGGGGTCTGACCCAGTACTTC. Translated, it gives CASSPYRGLTQYF.

This clone was observed a few times. The J gene is TRBJ1-2, the V gene TRBV2; unclear D gene. There are 13 residues in the CDR3. Germline CDR1 and CDR2: SNHLY and FYNNEI. V lost 5 bases and J lost 6, with 13 bases in between. The CDR3 DNA sequence: TGTGCCAGCAGTCCTGGACGGGGAAATGGCTACACCTTC. Its translation is CASSPGRGNGYTF. Full variable domain (outside the CDR3, taken from reference TRBV2 and TRBJ1-2): EPEVTQTPSHQVTQMGQEVILRCVPISNHLYFYWYRQILGQKVEFLVSFYNNEISEKSEIFDDQFSVERPDGSNFTLKIRSTKLEDSAMYFCASSPGRGNGYTFGSGTRLTVV.

The chain links TRBV6-6 to TRBJ2-7; no clear D gene. The germline CDR1 and CDR2 sequences are MNHNY and SVGAGI (reference sequence). V was trimmed by 6 bases and J by 9 bases, leaving 12 bases between them. CDR3 size: 11 residues. The CDR3 DNA reads as TGTGCCAGCAGCAACCTGGAGAGGCAGTACTTC. Encoded protein: CASSNLERQYF.

The rearrangement joins TRBV19 to TRBJ1-4, with D uncertain. The germline CDR1 and CDR2 sequences are LNHDA and SQIVND (reference sequence). The length of the CDR3 is 13 residues. Trimming left V 3 bases short and J 4 bases short, with 6 bases between. The CDR3 sequence: CASSINGNEKLFF. The CDR3 DNA reads as TGTGCCAGTAGTATTAACGGTAATGAAAAACTGTTTTTT.

In this sample, this clone turned up many times. V is TRBV23-1 and J is TRBJ1-4; D uncertain. TRBV23-1 qualifies as an ORF whose function is uncertain. Trimming removed 4 bases from V and 7 bases from J, with 10 bases in between. The CDR3 consists of 13 residues. CDR3 residues: CASSPEVTEKLFF. The CDR3 DNA follows: TGCGCCAGCAGTCCGGAAGTGACTGAAAAACTGTTTTTT.

The table lists this clone with a count of one. Given a far larger clone just one base away, this is likely a sequencing read error. The V and J genes are TRBV2 and TRBJ2-3, with a weak D call TRBD2 (5 bases). The CDR3 spans 12 residues. V was trimmed by 2 bases and J by 6 bases, leaving 6 bases between them. Per germline, CDR1 SNHLY and CDR2 FYNNEI. The CDR3 sequence is CASSESGDTQYF. The CDR3 DNA reads as TGTGCCAGCAGTGAATCGGGGGATACGCAGTATTTT.

The J gene is TRBJ2-7, the V gene TRBV4-1; TRBD1 agrees at 8 bases. The CDR3 extends over 16 amino acids. V lost 0 bases and J lost 5; bases outside the gene matches: 9. Germline loops: CDR1 MGHRA, CDR2 YSYEKL. CDR3 sequence (DNA): TGCGCCAGCAGCCAAGATCCAGTGACAGGGGTCAACGAGCAGTACTTC. Translating it yields CASSQDPVTGVNEQYF.

J is TRBJ1-5 and V is TRBV7-2; D is ambiguous. The CDR3 loop spans 15 amino acids. Germline V gene sequence: CDR1 SGHTA, CDR2 FQGNSA. Trimming pared 3 bases from V and 4 bases from J, leaving 13 bases between. The CDR3 DNA reads as TGTGCCAGCAGCTTGGTTTCTTGGGGTAATCAGCCCCAGCATTTT. Protein: CASSLVSWGNQPQHF.

This clone turned up a few times. This chain links TRBV20-1 with TRBJ1-1; D is unclear. This CDR3 is 11 amino acids long. Per the germline V gene, CDR1 is DFQATT and CDR2 is SNEGSKA (reference sequence). The V end lost 6 bases, the J end lost 1 base, and 6 bases lay between the germline ends. The CDR3 DNA reads as TGCAGTGCCCAACAGAACACTGAAGCTTTCTTT. Translated, it gives CSAQQNTEAFF.

This clone was observed a handful of times. The junction shows a germline mismatch at one end, possibly a read error. V usage is TRBV20-1 and J usage is TRBJ1-2; a weak D match, TRBD1 (5 bases). This CDR3 comprises 11 residues. Germline CDR1 and CDR2: DFQATT and SNEGSKA (reference sequence). This CDR3 is CSARGGRDRLF. CDR3 sequence (DNA): TGCAGTGCTAGAGGGGGCCGGGACCGTCTCTTC.

V usage is TRBV19 and J usage is TRBJ2-1; 10 nucleotides match TRBD1. The J segment lost 15 bases and the V segment lost 6 bases, leaving 8 bases of the junction unmatched. Germline CDR1 and CDR2: LNHDA and SQIVND (reference sequence). The CDR3 is 12 residues long. CDR3: CASRAGTGAAFF. DNA of the CDR3: TGTGCCAGTAGGGCCGGGACAGGGGCTGCGTTCTTC.